The sequence of this TCR beta chain was determined in a study of blood T cell repertoires in COVID-19 (dated by TCRdb to 2020 to 2022). Regarding the complete study: The collaborator samples originated in the United States, Italy and Spain and spanned the acute and convalescent phases of COVID-19. The prospective study material was composed of cDNA or gDNA derived from T cells, B-cell-depleted T cells, or PBMCs. Subjects who had been exposed to COVID-19, were actively infected with it, or had recovered from it provided the deeply sampled blood TCRbeta repertoires that made up the dataset. The repertoires were made available in a free public database intended to serve as a resource for research on the immune response to SARS-CoV-2. Samples were obtained from the ongoing ImmuneRACE study (first 160 participants) and from 1,254 subjects provided by 6 global collaborators. Sample metadata almost always included a de-identified subject ID, COVID-19 status, age in years and sex. Where available, HLA class I and class II types were obtained from metadata supplied by the sample provider rather than from assay-based typing.

Study-level results and caveats: The amount of clinical and demographic metadata varied by source and participant and was provided uncurated.

In the prospective study, participants were about 18 to 100 years old, resided in approximately 22 geographic areas of the United States, and were enrolled through a virtual design. Cohort assignment in the prospective study relied on participant-reported clinical history from a screening survey and a study questionnaire. In the prospective study, whole blood, serum and a nasopharyngeal or oropharyngeal swab were collected from each participant by mobile phlebotomists. Additional blood draws and questionnaires over a 2-month period could optionally be provided by prospective study participants. Prospective study blood samples were shipped either frozen or at room temperature before DNA extraction. As encoded in the germline V gene, CDR1 is SGDLS while CDR2 is YYNGEE. The CDR3 sequence holds 17 residues, the cysteine and phenylalanine included. CDR3 DNA only is kept here, 51 bases in frame from base 1. V drops 4 bases and J drops 0 bases, leaving 20 bases in between.

The immunoSEQ Assay, a bias-controlled multiplex PCR, was used to amplify TCRbeta CDR3 regions from genomic DNA. As for the original processing: Within the assay, amplification of reference gene primers was used to estimate how many nucleated cells each sample contained. To quantify the absolute abundance of each unique TCRbeta CDR3 rearrangement, sequence reads were collapsed and filtered. For each sample, productive Simpson clonality was calculated as the square root of Simpson's diversity index over productive rearrangements. In its TCRdb copy, this immuneACCESS table keeps in-frame sequences only and misses some clones. Where compared with another copy, unresolved V genes explain less than half of these, and the others have no known cause. V and J calls and clone size are those listed in that table; D and trimming were worked out from the DNA. This sample comprises some 410,000 clones, 88% of them detected only once. Jointly, the top ten make up more than 0.85% of the sample.

Regarding this clone: Its antigen target is currently unknown. No base-level quality is on record; no much larger clone is a single base apart.

The chain is encoded by TRBV9 joined to TRBJ2-7, and perhaps TRBD2 as D gene, on 5 matching bases. This sequence was found in a woman aged 25-40 years with acute COVID-19. The sequenced sample consisted of PBMCs or T cells enriched from blood (not recorded which). In nucleotides, the sequence is TGTGCCAGCAGCCTAGACCCCCGCGAGGGAAGCTCCTACGAGCAGTACTTC. Translation gives CASSLDPREGSSYEQYF.